The rows below give T cell receptor beta chains drawn from one sample of a study of blood T cell repertoires in COVID-19. Libraries were prepared by immunoSEQ multiplex PCR; TCRdb keeps only in-frame clonotypes and omits some of them. Of about 150,000 clones detected, about 85% appear once; the ten largest clones hold approximately 8.2%. Sequences were obtained from peripheral blood. The receptors were gathered from a woman over 75 with COVID-19, enrolled during active disease. The CDR3 runs from the conserved cysteine through the conserved F or W. The D gene is left open where the match is weak. Only part of the rows carry a size: once, few, many, or a class if the clone is expanded.

CDR3 DNA: TGTGCCAGCAGCCCTACAGGGGGCGTAGGAAATGAGCAGTTCTTC; CDR3 protein: CASSPTGGVGNEQFF; V gene: TRBV6-6; D gene: TRBD1; clone size: .; J gene: TRBJ2-1
CDR3 DNA: TGTGCCAGCAGTTTACGACAGTTCTCTGGAAACACCATATATTTT; CDR3 protein: CASSLRQFSGNTIYF; V gene: TRBV6-7; D gene: .; clone size: .; J gene: TRBJ1-3
CDR3 DNA: TGCGCCAGCAGTGAATCACGTACTGCAGGGTTTGGGAATGAAAAACTGTTTTTT; CDR3 protein: CASSESRTAGFGNEKLFF; V gene: TRBV10-2; D gene: .; clone size: few; J gene: TRBJ1-4
CDR3 DNA: TGTGCCAGCAGTTACGACTCTAGGAATGAAAAACTGTTTTTT; CDR3 protein: CASSYDSRNEKLFF; V gene: TRBV6-5; D gene: .; clone size: .; J gene: TRBJ1-4
CDR3 DNA: TGTGCCAGTACGGGACAGCTTTCTGGGGCCAACGTCCTGACTTTC; CDR3 protein: CASTGQLSGANVLTF; V gene: TRBV2; D gene: TRBD1; clone size: .; J gene: TRBJ2-6
CDR3 DNA: TGTGCCAGCATGTCCCAGGGGGAAGGAGGCGAGCAGTACTTC; CDR3 protein: CASMSQGEGGEQYF; V gene: TRBV28; D gene: TRBD1; clone size: .; J gene: TRBJ2-7
CDR3 DNA: TGCAGTGCTAGTAAACAGGGGAGTTTCGGCAACACCATATATTTT; CDR3 protein: CSASKQGSFGNTIYF; V gene: TRBV20-1; D gene: TRBD1; clone size: once; J gene: TRBJ1-3
CDR3 DNA: TGTGCCACCAGTGATTTGGGGCCTAGCGGGAAAGAGACCCAGTACTTC; CDR3 protein: CATSDLGPSGKETQYF; V gene: TRBV24-1; D gene: TRBD2; clone size: .; J gene: TRBJ2-5
CDR3 DNA: TGTGCCAGCAGCCCCTCGGCGACTATCCAAGAGACCCAGTACTTC; CDR3 protein: CASSPSATIQETQYF; V gene: TRBV5-5; D gene: .; clone size: .; J gene: TRBJ2-5
CDR3 DNA: TGTGCCTCGATGAGGGGGCGCTGCAATGAGCAGTTCTTC; CDR3 protein: CASMRGRCNEQFF; V gene: TRBV30; D gene: TRBD1; clone size: .; J gene: TRBJ2-1
CDR3 DNA: TGTGCCGGCAGGAGCGGGGGTTACACAGATACGCAGTATTTT; CDR3 protein: CAGRSGGYTDTQYF; V gene: TRBV2; D gene: TRBD2; clone size: .; J gene: TRBJ2-3
CDR3 DNA: TGTGCCAGCTACCCCGGGGGAGCCTACGAGCAGTACTTC; CDR3 protein: CASYPGGAYEQYF; V gene: TRBV6-4; D gene: .; clone size: .; J gene: TRBJ2-7
CDR3 DNA: TGTGCCAGCAGTGAAACTACCGCGAACACCGGGGAGCTGTTTTTT; CDR3 protein: CASSETTANTGELFF; V gene: TRBV9; D gene: .; clone size: .; J gene: TRBJ2-2
CDR3 DNA: TGTGCCAGCAGTGAAAGGCAAAAAGCGGCTGAAGCTTTCTTT; CDR3 protein: CASSERQKAAEAFF; V gene: TRBV2; D gene: .; clone size: .; J gene: TRBJ1-1
CDR3 DNA: TGTGCCAGATTACCTTTAGCGGGAGGGCCGGATTATGAGCAGTTCTTC; CDR3 protein: CARLPLAGGPDYEQFF; V gene: TRBV6-4; D gene: TRBD2; clone size: .; J gene: TRBJ2-1
CDR3 DNA: TGTGCCAGTACCCCTCTCAGCACCGGGGAGCTGTTTTTT; CDR3 protein: CASTPLSTGELFF; V gene: TRBV19; D gene: .; clone size: .; J gene: TRBJ2-2
CDR3 DNA: TGTGCCAGTAAGCAGGGGGGAGACACTGAAGCTTTCTTT; CDR3 protein: CASKQGGDTEAFF; V gene: TRBV19; D gene: TRBD1; clone size: .; J gene: TRBJ1-1